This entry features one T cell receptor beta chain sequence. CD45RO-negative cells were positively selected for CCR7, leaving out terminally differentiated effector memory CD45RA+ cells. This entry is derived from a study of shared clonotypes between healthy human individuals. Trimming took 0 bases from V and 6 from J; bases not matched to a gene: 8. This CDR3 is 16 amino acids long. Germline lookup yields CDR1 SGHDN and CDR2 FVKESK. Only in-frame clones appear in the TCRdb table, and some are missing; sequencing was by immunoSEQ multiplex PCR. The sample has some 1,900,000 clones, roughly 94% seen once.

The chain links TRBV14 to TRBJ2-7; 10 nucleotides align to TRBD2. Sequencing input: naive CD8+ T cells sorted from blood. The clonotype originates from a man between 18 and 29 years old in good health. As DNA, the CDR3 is TGTGCCAGCAGCCAAGAGTATAGCGGGAGGATGCTCGAGCAGTACTTC. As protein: CASSQEYSGRMLEQYF.